The subject of this entry is one T cell receptor beta chain. The source of the sample is a study of cytomegalovirus exposure and HLA in healthy donors. 13 Jbeta primers and 60 Vbeta primers were used for the PCR. TCRdb's copy holds only in-frame clones and misses some; the assay was immunoSEQ multiplex PCR. This sample carries around 210,000 clones, with more than 0.75% going to the ten biggest clones. Trimming pared 6 bases from V and 0 bases from J, leaving 15 bases between. Germline CDR1 and CDR2: LNHDA and SQIVND (reference sequence). CDR3 length: 16 amino acids. Though probably carrying unrecorded immune exposures, donors were nominally healthy at sampling.

Sequencing was done on a sample of PBMCs. This TCR came from a woman aged 25 to 39 in good health and CMV-seropositive. This chain uses TRBV19 with TRBJ1-5; tentatively, D is TRBD1 (5 bases). The CDR3 bases are TGTGCCAGTAGCCTGCTGACAGTTGATAGCAATCAGCCCCAGCATTTT. It specifies CASSLLTVDSNQPQHF.